What follows are 32 T cell receptor beta chains derived from one specimen sequenced in a study of Ad26.COV2.S vaccination and SARS-CoV-2 variants (dated by TCRdb to the early 2020s). The treatment or condition label for this specimen denotes: some 20 received Ad26.COV2.S at low or high dose, single or two shots; several received placebo; per-sample allocation not given. For vaccine and placebo recipients, repertoires were sequenced using samples collected on day 63 after the first injection. Preparation of the library involved the immunoSEQ multiplex PCR assay. Entries here come from immuneACCESS through TCRdb and include only in-frame sequences with V and J called. Some clones fail to appear in such tables; in the studies checked, an unresolved V gene covers under half of the shortfall, and the cause of the remainder is unknown. Across this sample there are approximately 300,000 clones, with 85% to 90% seen only once. The ten largest account for 1.9% of the sample.

The sequencing here drew on peripheral blood, taken in a trial of Ad26.COV2.S vaccine versus placebo. These receptors were taken from a person between 18 and 59 years old who received the Ad26.COV2.S COVID-19 vaccine or a placebo.

CDR3 in amino acids: CASSLNAGTNYGYTF. CDR3 DNA sequence: TGCGCCAGCAGCTTAAACGCAGGAACTAACTATGGCTACACCTTC. The chain carries TRBV5-1 and TRBJ1-2; D uncertain. V was clipped by 2 bases and J by 0 bases, with 11 bases between them. Germline CDR1 and CDR2: SGHRS and YFSETQ. The CDR3 is made up of 15 amino acids.

The V and J genes are TRBV5-1 and TRBJ1-3; D uncertain. Germline lookup yields CDR1 SGHRS and CDR2 YFSETQ. V was pared by 0 bases and J by 0 bases, with 10 bases between. The CDR3 is made up of 16 amino acids. The CDR3 sequence: CASSLGAQTSGNTIYF. The CDR3 DNA reads TGCGCCAGCAGCTTGGGAGCCCAAACCTCTGGAAACACCATATATTTT.

This chain joins TRBV30 and TRBJ1-2, with D perhaps matching TRBD1 (6 bases). V lost 8 bases to trimming and J lost 8 bases, with 18 bases between them. CDR1 is GTSNPN, CDR2 SVGIG, per germline (reference sequence). This CDR3 has 12 residues. The CDR3 is CAATTGQNGYTF. The CDR3 bases are TGTGCCGCTACGACAGGTCAGAACGGCTACACCTTC.

This clone was seen a single time. The chain uses TRBV11-2 and TRBJ1-3; 7 nucleotides line up with TRBD1. V gave up 3 bases and J gave up 4 bases; unmatched junction bases: 0. The CDR3 covers 13 residues. Germline assignment: CDR1 SGHAT and CDR2 FQNNGV. The CDR3 loop is CASSFRGGNTIYF. CDR3 coding DNA: TGTGCCAGCAGCTTCAGGGGGGGAAACACCATATATTTT.

The rearrangement uses TRBV23-1 and TRBJ2-1, with 7 bases identical to TRBD2. TRBV23-1 is labeled an ORF, and its function is uncertain. This CDR3 is 14 amino acids long. Trimming removed 10 bases from V and 3 bases from J; junction bases left unmatched: 9. CDR3 loop: CAKGRETIYNEQFF. The CDR3 DNA sequence: TGCGCCAAAGGGAGGGAGACCATCTACAATGAGCAGTTCTTC.

This chain joins TRBV5-6 and TRBJ1-2; no reliable D call. Germline V CDR1 and CDR2: SGHDT, YYEEEE. The V gene lost 4 bases and the J gene lost 2 bases, with 9 bases spanning the gap. The CDR3 loop spans 13 amino acids. CDR3 amino acids: CASSPARNYGYTF. CDR3 nucleotides: TGTGCCAGCAGCCCGGCGCGGAACTATGGCTACACCTTC.

The V and J genes are TRBV6-1 and TRBJ1-3; TRBD1 might be the D (5 bases). This CDR3 contains 17 residues. V shed 1 base and J shed 0 bases, with 13 bases lying between them. In germline, CDR1 is MNHNS, CDR2 SASEGT. CDR3: CASSEVGGGTSGNTIYF. The CDR3 DNA reads TGTGCCAGCAGTGAAGTCGGGGGAGGGACCTCTGGAAACACCATATATTTT.

The rearrangement links TRBV13 to TRBJ2-7; 7 bases agree with TRBD2. The CDR3 consists of 16 residues. The germline CDR1 and CDR2 sequences are PRHDT and FYEKMQ (reference sequence). Germline trimming cut 2 bases from V and 0 bases from J; bases unmatched to any gene: 7. CDR3: CASSLSGASGSYEQYF. The CDR3 nucleotides are TGTGCCAGCAGCTTAAGCGGGGCCTCGGGCTCCTACGAGCAGTACTTC. Based on the CDR3 plus reference TRBV13 and TRBJ2-7, the full variable domain is AAGVIQSPRHLIKEKRETATLKCYPIPRHDTVYWYQQGPGQDPQFLISFYEKMQSDKGSIPDRFSAQQFSDYHSELNMSSLELGDSALYFCASSLSGASGSYEQYFGPGTRLTVT.

This chain uses TRBV7-9 with TRBJ1-6; D perhaps matches TRBD1 (5 bases). CDR3 length: 14 residues. Trimming took off 1 base at V and 10 bases at J, with 11 bases between the two ends. Per the germline V gene, CDR1 is SEHNR and CDR2 is FQNEAQ (reference sequence). In DNA form, the CDR3 reads TGTGCCAGCAGCTTAGAAATAGGGGAGTCACCCCTCCACTTT. As protein: CASSLEIGESPLHF.

This sequence joins TRBV7-9 and TRBJ1-3; D ambiguous. In germline, CDR1 is SEHNR, CDR2 FQNEAQ (reference sequence). Trimming removed 5 bases from V and 0 bases from J, with 17 bases in between. This CDR3 has 17 residues. The CDR3 here is CASSRIRTASSGNTIYF. The CDR3 coding sequence is TGTGCCAGCAGCAGGATACGGACGGCGAGCTCTGGAAACACCATATATTTT. Looking up the rest from reference TRBV7-9 and TRBJ1-3 gives the full variable domain: DTGVSQNPRHKITKRGQNVTFRCDPISEHNRLYWYRQTLGQGPEFLTYFQNEAQLEKSRLLSDRFSAERPKGSFSTLEIQRTEQGDSAMYLCASSRIRTASSGNTIYFGEGSWLTVV.

The chain carries TRBV6-5 and TRBJ2-2; maybe TRBD2 (7 bases). The CDR3 has 15 residues. CDR1 is MNHEY and CDR2 is SVGAGI in the germline V gene. V lost 2 bases and J 4 bases, leaving 11 bases between the germline ends. As DNA, the CDR3 is TGTGCCAGCAGTTACACTAGGGGGGGCACCGGGGAGCTGTTTTTT. Protein sequence: CASSYTRGGTGELFF.

The J gene is TRBJ1-6, the V gene TRBV6-5; no clear D. Germline CDR1 reads MNHEY; CDR2 reads SVGAGI. The CDR3 is made up of 13 amino acids. Trimming removed 7 bases at V and 4 bases at J, with 8 bases between. CDR3 residues: CASTDPYNSPLHF. In nucleotides, the CDR3 is TGTGCCAGCACGGACCCTTATAATTCACCCCTCCACTTT.

The chain links TRBV7-9 to TRBJ1-2; no reliable D call. This CDR3 has 13 amino acids. Trimming stripped 0 bases from V and 6 bases from J, with 8 bases between. The germline CDR1 and CDR2 sequences are SEHNR and FQNEAQ (reference sequence). The CDR3 region is CASSLASSNGYTF. In DNA, the CDR3 is TGTGCCAGCAGCTTAGCCTCTTCGAATGGCTACACCTTC.

This sequence joins TRBV7-3 and TRBJ2-5, with a weak D call TRBD1 (6 bases). Germline V gene sequence: CDR1 SGHTA, CDR2 FQGTGA. This CDR3 region has 13 residues. Trimming stripped 2 bases from V and 12 bases from J, with 16 bases between. The CDR3 here is CASSLGPGAGEYF. The CDR3 DNA sequence: TGTGCCAGCAGCTTAGGCCCCGGGGCAGGGGAGTACTTC.

This chain uses TRBV6-5 with TRBJ1-2, with D perhaps matching TRBD1 (5 bases). Trimming took 0 bases from V and 5 from J, leaving 10 bases between them. This CDR3 is 14 amino acids long. Germline V gene sequence: CDR1 MNHEY, CDR2 SVGAGI. This chain's CDR3 is CASSYSMGGYGYTF. DNA for the CDR3: TGTGCCAGCAGTTACTCGATGGGGGGATATGGCTACACCTTC.

The chain recombines TRBV18 with TRBJ1-1; 7 nucleotides match TRBD1. The length of the CDR3 is 15 residues. Looked up from germline, CDR1 is KGHSH and CDR2 is LQKENI. The V and J ends lost 0 bases and 5 bases, in that order; junction bases with no gene match: 6. CDR3 sequence reads: CASSPPGGVRTEAFF. Written as DNA, the CDR3 is TGTGCCAGCTCACCACCAGGGGGCGTAAGAACTGAAGCTTTCTTT.

The chain links TRBV19 to TRBJ2-2; the D gene is possibly TRBD2 (6 bases). Trimming shortened V by 6 bases and J by 8 bases, and 16 bases separated the two germline ends. The CDR3 is 14 amino acids. Looked up from germline, CDR1 is LNHDA and CDR2 is SQIVND (reference sequence). As DNA, the CDR3 is TGTGCCAGTAGGGATCCGGGAGAGGTGGGGGAGCTGTTTTTT. It is translated as CASRDPGEVGELFF. Using reference TRBV19 and TRBJ2-2 for the parts outside the CDR3, the full variable domain is DGGITQSPKYLFRKEGQNVTLSCEQNLNHDAMYWYRQDPGQGLRLIYYSQIVNDFQKGDIAEGYSVSREKKESFPLTVTSAQKNPTAFYLCASRDPGEVGELFFGEGSRLTVL.

This clone was counted only a few times. This chain links TRBV7-2 with TRBJ2-1; D may be TRBD2 (6 bases). The germline V gene has CDR1 SGHTA and CDR2 FQGNSA. Between the trimmed V and J ends, which lost 5 bases and 6 bases, there was a span of 17 bases. The CDR3 is made up of 15 amino acids. The CDR3 region has the DNA TGTGCCAGCAGCCTCCCGACTAGTTTGGGCAATGAGCAGTTCTTC. Its translation: CASSLPTSLGNEQFF.

In its sample, this clone was seen once. The rearrangement joins TRBV7-2 to TRBJ1-1; D unresolved. This CDR3 has 13 amino acids. Trimming removed 3 bases from V and 7 bases from J, with 12 bases in between. Per germline, CDR1 SGHTA and CDR2 FQGNSA. The CDR3 DNA follows: TGTGCCAGCAGCTTCGTCGGTCGTGTTGAAGCTTTCTTT. This sequence encodes CASSFVGRVEAFF. The complete variable domain, with remaining parts taken from reference TRBV7-2 and TRBJ1-1, reads GAGVSQSPSNKVTEKGKDVELRCDPISGHTALYWYRQSLGQGLEFLIYFQGNSAPDKSGLPSDRFSAERTGGSVSTLTIQRTQQEDSAVYLCASSFVGRVEAFFGQGTRLTVV.

V is TRBV7-2 and J is TRBJ2-7; 12 positions match TRBD1. CDR1 is SGHTA, CDR2 FQGNSA, per germline. The ends lost 9 bases at V and 7 bases at J; junction bases unmatched: 10. The CDR3 is 14 residues long. The CDR3: CASNLGQGAREQYF. The CDR3 nucleotides read TGTGCCAGTAACTTGGGACAGGGGGCTAGAGAGCAGTACTTC.

This clone was seen once. The rearrangement joins TRBV7-2 to TRBJ1-1; perhaps TRBD1 as D (6 bases). From germline, CDR1 is SGHTA and CDR2 FQGNSA. V was trimmed by 1 base and J by 6 bases, leaving 9 bases between them. CDR3 size: 13 residues. Here the CDR3 reads CASSLGRTAEAFF. In DNA form, the CDR3 reads TGTGCCAGCAGCTTAGGAAGGACAGCTGAAGCTTTCTTT.

The chain joins TRBV2 to TRBJ2-1; a possible D gene is TRBD1 (6 bases). The ends were cut back, 5 bases at V and 6 bases at J, with 8 bases in the middle. The V gene's germline CDR1 is SNHLY and CDR2 FYNNEI. The CDR3 contains 12 residues. Here the CDR3 reads CASSTGSNEQFF. The DNA for the CDR3 is TGTGCCAGCAGTACAGGGAGCAATGAGCAGTTCTTC.

This clone has a handful of counts. The chain recombines TRBV5-4 with TRBJ2-1, with D perhaps matching TRBD1 or TRBD2 (5 bases each). There are 13 residues in the CDR3. Trimming took off 4 bases at V and 8 bases at J, with 13 bases between the two ends. CDR1 and CDR2 from the germline V gene are SGHNT and YYREEE (reference sequence). CDR3 sequence: CASSPPRDDEQFF. In DNA form, the CDR3 reads TGTGCCAGCAGCCCGCCTCGGGACGATGAGCAGTTCTTC.

The gene calls are TRBV7-2 and TRBJ2-5, with a possible D match to TRBD2 (6 bases). The germline CDR1 and CDR2 sequences are SGHTA and FQGNSA. V was cut by 0 bases and J by 5 bases, with 10 bases left in between. The CDR3 has 14 amino acids. This CDR3 is CASSLAGGLETQYF. In DNA, the CDR3 is TGTGCCAGCAGCTTAGCCGGGGGTTTGGAGACCCAGTACTTC.

The chain employs TRBV5-1 and TRBJ1-2, with D hard to call. The germline V gene encodes CDR1 SGHRS and CDR2 YFSETQ. The ends were cut back, 1 base at V and 7 bases at J, with 14 bases in the middle. The CDR3 has 14 amino acids. The DNA of the CDR3 is TGCGCCAGCAGCTTGACGGTTTCGGGATCTGGCTACACCTTC. Its translation: CASSLTVSGSGYTF.

Here the CDR3 reads CASSEVFNEQYF. Here the CDR3 DNA reads TGTGCCAGCAGTGAAGTTTTTAACGAGCAGTACTTC. This chain links TRBV6-1 with TRBJ2-7; D unclear. The CDR3 sequence is 12 residues long. Trimming took off 1 base at V and 5 bases at J, with 6 bases between the two ends. In germline, CDR1 is MNHNS, CDR2 SASEGT.

This chain uses TRBV5-4 with TRBJ1-2, with D perhaps matching TRBD1 (5 bases). The ends were cut back, 7 bases at V and 2 bases at J, with 12 bases in the middle. Per germline, CDR1 SGHNT and CDR2 YYREEE (reference sequence). There are 13 residues in the CDR3. The CDR3 DNA follows: TGTGCCAGCGGCGTGGGGACCAACTATGGCTACACCTTC. It is translated as CASGVGTNYGYTF.

This clone appeared once. The V gene is TRBV5-1, the J gene TRBJ2-7, with 11 bases fitting TRBD2. CDR1 is SGHRS, CDR2 YFSETQ, per germline. The CDR3 is made up of 14 amino acids. J was trimmed by 3 bases and V by 5 bases; bases with no gene match: 4. CDR3 coding DNA: TGCGCCAGCAGTACTAGCGGGGGAGACTACGAGCAGTACTTC. This encodes CASSTSGGDYEQYF. Full variable domain (missing parts from reference TRBV5-1 and TRBJ2-7): KAGVTQTPRYLIKTRGQQVTLSCSPISGHRSVSWYQQTPGQGLQFLFEYFSETQRNKGNFPGRFSGRQFSNSRSEMNVSTLELGDSALYLCASSTSGGDYEQYFGPGTRLTVT.

The CDR3 nucleotides read TGTGCCAGCAGTTACAGCCCGGGACAGGCATCCTACGAGCAGTACTTC. This sequence encodes CASSYSPGQASYEQYF. This rearrangement joins TRBV6-2 or TRBV6-3 to TRBJ2-7, with 8 bases fitting TRBD1. In germline, CDR1 is MNHEY, CDR2 SVGEGT. CDR3 length: 16 residues. V was clipped by 2 bases and J by 1 base; unmatched bases: 7.

The chain is built from TRBV7-9 and TRBJ1-5; possibly TRBD1 for D (6 bases). V was trimmed by 1 base and J by 2 bases, leaving 21 bases between them. The CDR3 is 19 residues long. CDR1 and CDR2 from the germline V gene are SEHNR and FQNEAQ (reference sequence). The DNA of the CDR3 is TGTGCCAGCAGCTTAGGGGGGGCGGCAGGGTCGTTTGGCAATCAGCCCCAGCATTTT. Its translation: CASSLGGAAGSFGNQPQHF.

The gene calls are TRBV11-3 and TRBJ2-2, with unresolved D. Germline V gene lookup returns CDR1 SGHNT and CDR2 YENEEA. Trimming removed 0 bases at V and 7 bases at J, with 9 bases between. This CDR3 contains 14 residues. CDR3 in amino acids: CASSLDSSYGELFF. CDR3 nucleotide sequence: TGTGCCAGCAGCTTAGATAGCAGCTACGGGGAGCTGTTTTTT.

The rearrangement joins TRBV6-6 to TRBJ2-3; 13 nucleotides match TRBD2. This CDR3 contains 14 residues. Germline V CDR1 and CDR2: MNHNY, SVGAGI (reference sequence). V trimming: 6 bases; J trimming: 7 bases; junction bases outside the gene matches: 4. Here the CDR3 reads CASSTSGGAYTQYF. CDR3 sequence (DNA): TGTGCCAGCAGCACTAGCGGGGGGGCATATACGCAGTATTTT.